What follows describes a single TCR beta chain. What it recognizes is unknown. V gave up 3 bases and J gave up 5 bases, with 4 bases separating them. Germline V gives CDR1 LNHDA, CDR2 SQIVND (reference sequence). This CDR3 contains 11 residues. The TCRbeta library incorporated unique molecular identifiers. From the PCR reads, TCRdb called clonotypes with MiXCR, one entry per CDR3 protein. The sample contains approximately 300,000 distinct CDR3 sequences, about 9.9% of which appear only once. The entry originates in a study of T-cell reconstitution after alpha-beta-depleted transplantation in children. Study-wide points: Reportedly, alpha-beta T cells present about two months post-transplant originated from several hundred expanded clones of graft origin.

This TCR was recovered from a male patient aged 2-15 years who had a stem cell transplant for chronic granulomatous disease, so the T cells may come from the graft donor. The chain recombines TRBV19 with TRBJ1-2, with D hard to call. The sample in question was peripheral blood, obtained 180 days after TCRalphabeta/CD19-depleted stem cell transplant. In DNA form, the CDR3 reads TGTGCCAGTAGTATCCCGTATGGCTACACCTTC. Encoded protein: CASSIPYGYTF.